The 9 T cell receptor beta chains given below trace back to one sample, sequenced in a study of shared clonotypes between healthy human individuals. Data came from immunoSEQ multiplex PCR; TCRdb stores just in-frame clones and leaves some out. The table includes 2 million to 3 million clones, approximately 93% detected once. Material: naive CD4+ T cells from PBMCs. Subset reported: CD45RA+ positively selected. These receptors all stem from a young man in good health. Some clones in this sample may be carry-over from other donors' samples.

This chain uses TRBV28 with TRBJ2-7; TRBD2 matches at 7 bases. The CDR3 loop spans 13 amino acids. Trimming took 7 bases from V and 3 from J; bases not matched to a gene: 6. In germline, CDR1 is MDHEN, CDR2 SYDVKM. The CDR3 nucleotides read TGTGCCAGCAACCCAATAGCGGGCTACGAGCAGTACTTC. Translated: CASNPIAGYEQYF.

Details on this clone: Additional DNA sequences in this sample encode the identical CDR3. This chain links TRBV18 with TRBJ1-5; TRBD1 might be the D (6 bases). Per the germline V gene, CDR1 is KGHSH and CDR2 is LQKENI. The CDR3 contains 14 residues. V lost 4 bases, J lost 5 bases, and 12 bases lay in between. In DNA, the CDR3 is TGTGCCAGCTCACAACAGGGAAAGGATCAGCCCCAGCATTTT. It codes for CASSQQGKDQPQHF.

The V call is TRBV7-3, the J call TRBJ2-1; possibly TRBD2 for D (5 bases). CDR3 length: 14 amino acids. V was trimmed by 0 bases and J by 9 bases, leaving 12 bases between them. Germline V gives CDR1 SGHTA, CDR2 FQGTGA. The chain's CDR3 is CASSLTILEGEQFF. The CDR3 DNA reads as TGTGCCAGCAGCTTAACCATTTTAGAGGGTGAGCAGTTCTTC.

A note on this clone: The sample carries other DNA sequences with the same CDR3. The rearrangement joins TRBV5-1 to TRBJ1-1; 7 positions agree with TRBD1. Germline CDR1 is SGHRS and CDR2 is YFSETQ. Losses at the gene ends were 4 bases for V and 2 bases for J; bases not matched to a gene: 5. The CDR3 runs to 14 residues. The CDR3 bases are TGCGCCAGCAGCCCCGGGACAGAAAACACTGAAGCTTTCTTT. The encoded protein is CASSPGTENTEAFF.

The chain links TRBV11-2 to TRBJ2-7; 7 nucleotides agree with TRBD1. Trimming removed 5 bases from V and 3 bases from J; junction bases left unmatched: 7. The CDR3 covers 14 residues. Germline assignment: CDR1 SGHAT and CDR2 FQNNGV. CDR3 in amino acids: CASSTTGVSYEQYF. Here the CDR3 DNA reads TGTGCCAGCAGCACTACAGGGGTTAGCTACGAGCAGTACTTC.

The CDR3 bases are TGTGCCAGCAGCGCCACTTACAATCAGCCCCAGCATTTT. The encoded protein is CASSATYNQPQHF. The chain uses TRBV14 and TRBJ1-5; no clear D gene. Germline CDR1 reads SGHDN; CDR2 reads FVKESK. The V end lost 5 bases, the J end lost 3 bases, and 8 bases lay between the germline ends. This CDR3 is built from 13 residues.

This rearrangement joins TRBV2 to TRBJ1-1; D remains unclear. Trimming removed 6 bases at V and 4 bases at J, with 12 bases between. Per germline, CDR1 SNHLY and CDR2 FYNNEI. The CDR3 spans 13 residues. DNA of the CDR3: TGTGCCAGCAGCCGGGCCTCATTCACTGAAGCTTTCTTT. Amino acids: CASSRASFTEAFF.

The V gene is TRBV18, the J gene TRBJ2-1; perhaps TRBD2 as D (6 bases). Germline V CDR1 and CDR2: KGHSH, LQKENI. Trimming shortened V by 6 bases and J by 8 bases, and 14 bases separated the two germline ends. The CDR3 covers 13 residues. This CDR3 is CASSRRDSYEQFF. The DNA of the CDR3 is TGTGCCAGCTCTCGCCGGGACTCCTATGAGCAGTTCTTC.

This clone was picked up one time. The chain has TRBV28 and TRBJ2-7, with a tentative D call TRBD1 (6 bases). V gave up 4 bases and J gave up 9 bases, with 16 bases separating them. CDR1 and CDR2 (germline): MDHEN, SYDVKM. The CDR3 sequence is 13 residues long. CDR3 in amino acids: CASSSQGQAPQYF. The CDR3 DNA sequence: TGTGCCAGCAGTTCCCAGGGGCAGGCTCCGCAGTACTTC.